This TCR beta chain was observed in a study of T cells after yellow fever vaccination. This clonotype was detected ten times or more. A single record per CDR3 protein comes from TCRdb applying MiXCR to the 5' RACE reads. The sample yields hundreds of thousands of distinct CDR3 sequences, 12% seen once. Germline V gene data show CDR1 as MDHEN and CDR2 as SYDVKM. Trimming cost V 6 bases and J 7 bases; bases outside gene matches: 6. The CDR3 length is 13 residues. The chain is built from TRBV28 and TRBJ1-2, with 9 bases aligning to TRBD1. This TCR came from a man aged 30-40 years who received the YFV17D yellow fever vaccine. This specimen was PBMCs, taken on the day of the yellow fever booster vaccination. The CDR3 spells CASRKQGARGYTF. Written as DNA, the CDR3 is TGTGCCAGCAGGAAACAGGGGGCGCGTGGCTACACCTTC.